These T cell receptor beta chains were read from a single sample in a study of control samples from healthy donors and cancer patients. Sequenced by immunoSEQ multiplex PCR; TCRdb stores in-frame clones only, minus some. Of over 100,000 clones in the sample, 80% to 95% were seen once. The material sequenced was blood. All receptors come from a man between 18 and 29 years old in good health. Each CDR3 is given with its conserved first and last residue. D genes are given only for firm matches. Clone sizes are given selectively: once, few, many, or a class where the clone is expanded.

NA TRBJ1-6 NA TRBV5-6 TGTGCCAGCAGCCGTACGGGACATCCCTATAATTCACCCCTCCACTTT CASSRTGHPYNSPLHF
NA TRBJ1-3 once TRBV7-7 TGTGCCAGCAGCCCACACCCTGGATCTGGAAACACCATATATTTT CASSPHPGSGNTIYF
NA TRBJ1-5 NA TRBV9 TGTGCCAGCAGCGCGGCAGGAGGGTATCAGCCCCAGCATTTT CASSAAGGYQPQHF
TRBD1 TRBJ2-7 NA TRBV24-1 TGTGCCACCAGTGATGCAGGGGGTCCCTACGAGCAGTACTTC CATSDAGGPYEQYF
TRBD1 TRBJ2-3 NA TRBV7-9 TGTGCCAGCAAGCGGGACAGGGACTACACAGATACGCAGTATTTT CASKRDRDYTDTQYF
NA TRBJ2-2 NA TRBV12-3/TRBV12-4 TGTGCCAGTATACTTGTAAGCACCGGGGAGCTGTTTTTT CASILVSTGELFF
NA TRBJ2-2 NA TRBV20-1 TGCAGTGCTAGTGAGAACACCGGGGAGCTGTTTTTT CSASENTGELFF
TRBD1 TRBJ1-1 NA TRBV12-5 TGTGCTAGTGGTTCCGGACAGGGAGACACTGAAGCTTTCTTT CASGSGQGDTEAFF
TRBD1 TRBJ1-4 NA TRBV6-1 TGTGCCAGCAGTGAGGGGGACAGGGTCAATGAAAAACTGTTTTTT CASSEGDRVNEKLFF
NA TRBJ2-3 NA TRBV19 TGTGCCAGTAGGCTCCGGGACCCGCAGTATTTT CASRLRDPQYF
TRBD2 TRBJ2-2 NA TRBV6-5 TGTGCCAGCAGCCGACTAGCGGGGGACACCGGGGAGCTGTTTTTT CASSRLAGDTGELFF
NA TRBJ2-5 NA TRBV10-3 TGTGCCATCAGTGTCAGGGGAGAGACCCAGTACTTC CAISVRGETQYF
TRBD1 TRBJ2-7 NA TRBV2 TGTGCCATTGCGGGACAGGGGTATCAGCAGTACTTC CAIAGQGYQQYF
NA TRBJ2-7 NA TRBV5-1 TGCGCCAGCAGTTTCCCGCAGAGCTACGAGCAGTACTTC CASSFPQSYEQYF
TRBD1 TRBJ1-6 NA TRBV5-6 TGTGCCAGCAGCTTGGGGTCAGGGGGCAGTAATTCACCCCTCCACTTT CASSLGSGGSNSPLHF
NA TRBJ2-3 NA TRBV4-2 TGTGCCAGCAGCCACGGACGGGGGGCGCAAGATACGCAGTATTTT CASSHGRGAQDTQYF
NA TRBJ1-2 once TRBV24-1 TGTGCCACCAGTGATTTACGGTATTCGGCAGCTCCCTTTGACTATGGCTACACCTTC CATSDLRYSAAPFDYGYTF
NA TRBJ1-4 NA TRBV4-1 TGCGCCAGCAGCCAAGGGGGGGCAAGAGGGGTGAAAAAACTGTTTTTT CASSQGGARGVKKLFF
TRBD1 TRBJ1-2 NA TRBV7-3 TGTGCCAGCAGCTTAATTTTCGTGCAGGGGGCGTCCCATGGCTACACCTTC CASSLIFVQGASHGYTF
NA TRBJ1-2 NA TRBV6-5 TGTGCCAGCAGACAGATAAACTATGGCTACACCTTC CASRQINYGYTF
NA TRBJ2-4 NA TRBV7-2 TGTGCCAGCAGCTTAGGGGGATGGGGGGCGGTCAAAAACATTCAGTACTTC CASSLGGWGAVKNIQYF
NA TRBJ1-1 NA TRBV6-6 TGTGCCAGCAGCTCCGGGGCTGAAGCTTTCTTT CASSSGAEAFF
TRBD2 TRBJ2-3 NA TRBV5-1 TGCGCCAGCAGCTTGGTTAGCGGGGGGTCCCTTGATACGCAGTATTTT CASSLVSGGSLDTQYF
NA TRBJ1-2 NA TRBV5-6 TGTGCCAGCAGCGGAAGGACGGGGGCTTGGGGCTACACCTTC CASSGRTGAWGYTF
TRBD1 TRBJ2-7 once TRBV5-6 TGTGCCAGCAGCTTGGGCCCGGGACAGACCTACGAGCAGTACTTC CASSLGPGQTYEQYF
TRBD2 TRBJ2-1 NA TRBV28 TGTGCCAGCAGACTAGCGGGGGGCTACAATGAGCAGTTCTTC CASRLAGGYNEQFF
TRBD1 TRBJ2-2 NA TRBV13 TGTGCCAGCAGCGCGGCCGGGACAGGGACCGACACCGGGGAGCTGTTTTTT CASSAAGTGTDTGELFF
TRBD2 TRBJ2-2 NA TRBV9 TGTGCCAGCAGCCCCGCGGGACTAGCGGGGGGGCGTGGCACCGAGGAGCTGTTTTTT CASSPAGLAGGRGTEELFF
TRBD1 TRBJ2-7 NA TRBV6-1 TGTGCCAGCAGTGATGGGACAGGGGGCGAGCCCCCAAGCGAGCAGTACTTC CASSDGTGGEPPSEQYF
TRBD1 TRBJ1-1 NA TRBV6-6 TGTGCCAGCAGTCGTTTCCAACCCGGGACAGCCAACACTGAAGCTTTCTTT CASSRFQPGTANTEAFF